One sample yielded the 21 T cell receptor beta chains listed below, sequenced in a study of OX40 agonist ivuxolimab in advanced cancers. TCRdb's copy holds only in-frame clones and misses some; the assay was immunoSEQ multiplex PCR. The profile shows about 80,000 clones, about 86% of them singletons. Material: CD4+ or CD8+ T cells sorted from blood, obtained in a trial of the OX40 agonist ivuxolimab. The receptors here all came from an adult with an advanced solid tumor such as melanoma, head and neck, liver or kidney cancer.

The J gene is TRBJ1-2, the V gene TRBV9; D is undetermined. Germline assignment: CDR1 SGDLS and CDR2 YYNGEE. V was trimmed by 4 bases and J by 5 bases, leaving 12 bases between them. The CDR3 is 13 amino acids. This chain's CDR3 is CASSPSSQYGYTF. In DNA form, the CDR3 reads TGTGCCAGCAGCCCCTCATCCCAATATGGCTACACCTTC.

This clone was recorded a few times. The gene calls are TRBV29-1 and TRBJ2-1, with D uncertain. Germline lookup yields CDR1 SQVTM and CDR2 ANQGSEA. Trimming left V 4 bases short and J 0 bases short, with 7 bases between. CDR3 length equals 13 residues. In DNA form, the CDR3 reads TGCAGCGTTGTGGGCGACTCCTACAATGAGCAGTTCTTC. Translation: CSVVGDSYNEQFF.

The chain is built from TRBV9 and TRBJ2-1; 9 nucleotides agree with TRBD2. This CDR3 is 17 amino acids long. Losses at the gene ends were 0 bases for V and 7 bases for J; bases not matched to a gene: 11. Germline V lookup: CDR1 SGDLS, CDR2 YYNGEE. The CDR3 here is CASSVEGASGTGNEQFF. DNA of the CDR3: TGTGCCAGCAGCGTAGAGGGGGCTAGCGGGACGGGGAATGAGCAGTTCTTC.

The chain combines TRBV5-1 with TRBJ2-2; D is unclear. Germline lookup yields CDR1 SGHRS and CDR2 YFSETQ. This CDR3 region has 15 residues. V lost 0 bases, J lost 6 bases, and 12 bases lay in between. CDR3 DNA sequence: TGCGCCAGCAGCTTGGCTCAGGCTAGGGCCGGGGAGCTGTTTTTT. Translation: CASSLAQARAGELFF.

The chain carries TRBV6-5 and TRBJ1-3; D uncertain. The CDR3 totals 11 residues. Germline V gene sequence: CDR1 MNHEY, CDR2 SVGAGI. Trimming shortened V by 3 bases and J by 11 bases, and 8 bases separated the two germline ends. The CDR3 protein is CASSYANAIYF. The CDR3 DNA is TGTGCCAGCAGTTATGCCAACGCCATATATTTT.

The genes are TRBV6-6 and TRBJ1-1; no reliable D call. This CDR3 spans 13 amino acids. Trimming removed 3 bases at V and 11 bases at J, with 16 bases between. CDR1 and CDR2 (germline): MNHNY, SVGAGI (reference sequence). CDR3 bases: TGTGCCAGCAGTTATATCGCTTCCTACGGGGCTTTCTTT. Translating gives CASSYIASYGAFF.

V is TRBV4-2 and J is TRBJ2-2; 10 bases are shared with TRBD1. The CDR3 loop spans 17 amino acids. Trimming cost V 5 bases and J 3 bases; bases outside gene matches: 9. In germline, CDR1 is LGHNA, CDR2 YNFKEQ. The CDR3 DNA reads TGTGCCAGCAGCTTTTCGACAGGGGGCATCGACACCGGGGAGCTGTTTTTT. Translating gives CASSFSTGGIDTGELFF.

This clone has a single count. The chain carries TRBV5-3 and TRBJ1-4, with 11 nucleotides matching TRBD1. TRBV5-3 is sorted into the ORF group, with uncertain function. The CDR3 has 18 residues. Unmatched junction bases numbered 12, after V lost 0 bases and J lost 8 bases. The CDR3 sequence: CARSLAPGQGDSEEKLFF. DNA of the CDR3: TGTGCCAGAAGCTTGGCCCCGGGACAGGGGGATTCTGAGGAAAAACTGTTTTTT.

The V call is TRBV5-5, the J call TRBJ2-5; D might be TRBD1 or TRBD2, each matching 5 bases. V dropped 4 bases and J dropped 4 bases, with 14 bases sitting between them. Germline V lookup: CDR1 SGHKS, CDR2 YYEKEE (reference sequence). This CDR3 contains 14 residues. The CDR3 spells CASSRGRGRETQYF. CDR3 coding DNA: TGTGCCAGCAGCCGGGGTAGGGGCCGAGAGACCCAGTACTTC.

The V call is TRBV7-2, the J call TRBJ2-3; TRBD2 aligns across 15 bases. V trimming: 4 bases; J trimming: 6 bases; junction bases outside the gene matches: 2. This CDR3 has 15 amino acids. Germline CDR1 is SGHTA and CDR2 is FQGNSA. The CDR3 here is CASSSGLAGGDTQYF. In nucleotides, the CDR3 is TGTGCCAGCAGCTCCGGACTAGCGGGGGGGGATACGCAGTATTTT.

V is TRBV7-9 and J is TRBJ1-2, with 9 positions matching TRBD1. Germline lookup yields CDR1 SEHNR and CDR2 FQNEAQ (reference sequence). CDR3 size: 14 residues. J lost 6 bases, V lost 4 bases, and 6 bases had no gene match. CDR3 bases: TGTGCCAGCAGCTCGCAACAGGGGGCTGATGGCTACACCTTC. This encodes CASSSQQGADGYTF.

The chain uses TRBV28 and TRBJ2-1; 8 positions agree with TRBD1. The length of the CDR3 is 14 residues. Germline CDR1 is MDHEN and CDR2 is SYDVKM. The junction had 5 bases not matched to a gene; V was cut back by 3 bases and J by 7 bases. CDR3: CASSFGQGRNEQFF. The CDR3 nucleotides read TGTGCCAGCAGTTTTGGACAGGGAAGGAATGAGCAGTTCTTC.

The chain couples TRBV5-1 to TRBJ2-7; TRBD1 matches at 10 bases. The V segment lost 4 bases and the J segment 5 bases; nucleotides outside the gene matches: 9. CDR3 length: 15 amino acids. Germline lookup yields CDR1 SGHRS and CDR2 YFSETQ. The CDR3 protein is CASSPGDRGNHEQYF. CDR3 sequence (DNA): TGCGCCAGCAGCCCGGGGGACAGGGGAAACCACGAGCAGTACTTC.

The gene calls are TRBV18 and TRBJ2-3, with a tentative D call TRBD1 (6 bases). The germline gives CDR1 KGHSH, CDR2 LQKENI. The V end was cut by 6 bases, the J end by 0 bases, with 16 bases between. There are 16 residues in the CDR3. As DNA, the CDR3 is TGTGCCAGCTCGAAACCGGGACATTCTAGCACAGATACGCAGTATTTT. This codes for CASSKPGHSSTDTQYF.

The table lists this clone with a count of one. This chain's CDR3 is CASSPSMDEQFF. In DNA, the CDR3 is TGTGCCAGCAGCCCCTCTATGGATGAGCAGTTCTTC. The chain carries TRBV7-2 and TRBJ2-1; D remains ambiguous. The germline V gene encodes CDR1 SGHTA and CDR2 FQGNSA. Trimming stripped 5 bases from V and 8 bases from J, with 10 bases between. CDR3 size: 12 residues.

The V and J genes are TRBV18 and TRBJ2-1; D gene uncertain. Trimming cost V 0 bases and J 7 bases, with 7 bases left between them. Germline CDR1 is KGHSH and CDR2 is LQKENI. CDR3 size: 13 residues. CDR3 protein: CASSPPTSNEQFF. The CDR3 DNA sequence: TGTGCCAGCTCACCACCGACCTCAAATGAGCAGTTCTTC.

The J gene is TRBJ1-6, the V gene TRBV6-5; no clear D gene. Germline V CDR1 and CDR2: MNHEY, SVGAGI. This CDR3 contains 14 residues. Trimming shortened V by 0 bases and J by 9 bases, and 9 bases separated the two germline ends. In nucleotides, the CDR3 is TGTGCCAGCAGTTACTCCGCCAGCCCTTCACCCCTCCACTTT. This codes for CASSYSASPSPLHF.

The gene calls are TRBV5-4 and TRBJ2-5; D unclear. Germline loops: CDR1 SGHNT, CDR2 YYREEE (reference sequence). This CDR3 contains 13 residues. Trimming took off 4 bases at V and 1 base at J, with 8 bases between the two ends. The CDR3 bases are TGTGCCAGCAGCCGTAGCCCCCAAGAGACCCAGTACTTC. Encoded protein: CASSRSPQETQYF.

The chain combines TRBV14 with TRBJ2-2; perhaps TRBD1 as D (6 bases). Trimming pared 8 bases from V and 1 base from J, leaving 8 bases between. The CDR3 has 13 amino acids. Germline V lookup: CDR1 SGHDN, CDR2 FVKESK. CDR3 sequence reads: CASSGQNTGELFF. CDR3 sequence (DNA): TGTGCCAGCTCGGGACAGAACACCGGGGAGCTGTTTTTT.

As DNA, the CDR3 is TGCGCCAGCAGCGGGACTAGCGGGGGGGCCGGTAATGAGCAGTTCTTC. The encoded protein is CASSGTSGGAGNEQFF. The V gene is TRBV5-1, the J gene TRBJ2-1; 16 bases match TRBD2. V trimming: 4 bases; J trimming: 7 bases; junction bases outside the gene matches: 5. Germline CDR1 is SGHRS and CDR2 is YFSETQ. The CDR3 runs 16 residues. Looking up the rest from reference TRBV5-1 and TRBJ2-1 gives the full variable domain: KAGVTQTPRYLIKTRGQQVTLSCSPISGHRSVSWYQQTPGQGLQFLFEYFSETQRNKGNFPGRFSGRQFSNSRSEMNVSTLELGDSALYLCASSGTSGGAGNEQFFGPGTRLTVL.

This clone was picked up one time. The chain links TRBV7-8 to TRBJ2-1, with 13 nucleotides matching TRBD2. Unmatched junction bases numbered 5, after V lost 4 bases and J lost 8 bases. CDR1 is SGHVS, CDR2 FQNEAQ, per germline. The CDR3 totals 15 residues. The CDR3 DNA sequence: TGTGCCAGCAGCTCAGGACTAGCGGGAGCGGATGAGCAGTTCTTC. This translates into CASSSGLAGADEQFF.